The 5 T cell receptor beta chains presented below share a single source sample, sequenced in a study of T cell changes during pregnancy in multiple sclerosis. Some clones are missing from TCRdb's copy, which holds only in-frame ones; the method was immunoSEQ multiplex PCR. The sample holds under 90,000 clones, 92% seen once. Sequenced here: peripheral blood, sampled after pregnancy. The source is a female donor in good health, enrolled as a control in a pregnancy study.

J is TRBJ2-7 and V is TRBV5-1; 10 positions agree with TRBD2. The J segment lost 7 bases and the V segment lost 4 bases, leaving 8 bases of the junction unmatched. Germline V gene sequence: CDR1 SGHRS, CDR2 YFSETQ. The CDR3 extends over 14 amino acids. The CDR3: CASSESGRAWEQYF. CDR3 bases: TGCGCCAGCAGCGAGAGCGGGAGGGCGTGGGAGCAGTACTTC.

DNA for the CDR3: TGTGCCAGCAGAAACCGGGACAGCGAGAACACCATATATTTT. Its protein product is CASRNRDSENTIYF. This chain uses TRBV11-1 with TRBJ1-3; 7 nucleotides agree with TRBD1. Germline trimming cut 6 bases from V and 7 bases from J; bases unmatched to any gene: 9. The CDR3 extends over 14 amino acids. Germline assignment: CDR1 SGHAT and CDR2 FQDESV (reference sequence).

The V and J genes are TRBV6-6 and TRBJ1-4; 9 bases fit TRBD1. The CDR3 length is 16 residues. Germline CDR1 is MNHNY and CDR2 is SVGAGI (reference sequence). The J segment lost 0 bases and the V segment lost 6 bases, leaving 5 bases of the junction unmatched. The CDR3 nucleotides are TGTGCCAGCAGGGCGGACAGGGGTGCAACTAATGAAAAACTGTTTTTT. Protein product: CASRADRGATNEKLFF.

The chain joins TRBV28 to TRBJ1-2; 9 positions match TRBD1. The CDR3 consists of 15 residues. The V gene's germline CDR1 is MDHEN and CDR2 SYDVKM. V was clipped by 3 bases and J by 3 bases; unmatched bases: 5. The CDR3, as DNA: TGTGCCAGCAGTTTGGCGGGACAGGGCCACTATGGCTACACCTTC. Protein sequence: CASSLAGQGHYGYTF.

The chain has TRBV28 and TRBJ2-2; TRBD1 matches at 9 bases. This CDR3 region has 16 residues. The trim removed 4 bases at V and 3 bases at J, leaving 6 bases unmatched. The germline V gene has CDR1 MDHEN and CDR2 SYDVKM. In nucleotides, the CDR3 is TGTGCCAGCAGTTCCTACAGGGGGCGGGACACCGGGGAGCTGTTTTTT. The encoded protein is CASSSYRGRDTGELFF.